These T cell receptor beta chains were read from a single sample in a study of blood T cells in healthy people across ages. TCRdb re-derived calls from the 5' RACE reads in MiXCR, one entry per CDR3 protein. This sample has about 510,000 distinct CDR3 sequences; approximately 26% occur once, and the top ten carry under 4.5%. This sample also belongs to another study, concerning T cells of mothers and their children.

Sequenced material: blood. Every receptor here comes from a boy aged 2 to 9 in good health. Each CDR3 is given with its conserved first and last residue. The D gene is left open where the match is weak. For some rows the clone size is stated as once, few or many, or as a class when expanded; others skip it.

j_call v_call clone_size d_call cdr3_aa cdr3_nt
TRBJ2-5 TRBV29-1 - TRBD1 CSVEADRAETQYF TGCAGCGTTGAGGCAGACAGGGCAGAGACCCAGTACTTC
TRBJ1-2 TRBV12-3/TRBV12-4 few - CASSPEGGIYGYTF TGTGCCAGCAGTCCGGAGGGGGGCATCTATGGCTACACCTTC
TRBJ1-1 TRBV3-1 few - CASSQEGGSTEAFF TGTGCCAGCAGCCAAGAGGGAGGGAGTACTGAAGCTTTCTTT
TRBJ2-5 TRBV10-2 few TRBD2 CASSETGGAGETQYF TGCGCCAGCAGTGAGACCGGGGGGGCAGGAGAGACCCAGTACTTC
TRBJ2-7 TRBV20-1 - - CSASFFLLPPYEQYF TGCAGTGCTAGTTTCTTCCTACTACCTCCCTACGAGCAGTACTTC
TRBJ2-7 TRBV9 once - CASSVGTSGEQYF TGTGCCAGCAGCGTAGGGACCTCGGGCGAGCAGTACTTC
TRBJ2-7 TRBV20-1 - TRBD2 CSAPWGGSTYEQYF TGCAGTGCACCCTGGGGGGGGTCAACCTACGAGCAGTACTTC
TRBJ1-2 TRBV12-3/TRBV12-4 - - CASSLVAGDLRNYGYTF TGTGCCAGCAGTTTAGTGGCGGGGGACCTTCGGAACTATGGCTACACCTTC
TRBJ2-7 TRBV3-1 - - CASSQESMGNYEQYF TGTGCCAGCAGCCAAGAGTCGATGGGGAACTACGAGCAGTACTTC
TRBJ2-7 TRBV18 - - CASSPKGQSSYEQYF TGTGCCAGCTCACCAAAAGGACAGAGCTCCTACGAGCAGTACTTC
TRBJ1-2 TRBV5-1 - - CASSWRTPTNYGYTF TGCGCCAGCAGCTGGAGGACACCTACTAACTATGGCTACACCTTC
TRBJ2-4 TRBV12-3/TRBV12-4 - TRBD1 CASSFADRVNIQYF TGTGCCAGCAGTTTTGCGGACAGGGTAAACATTCAGTACTTC
TRBJ2-5 TRBV27 few - CASSSPLVDETQYF TGTGCCAGCAGTTCCCCTCTAGTGGATGAGACCCAGTACTTC
TRBJ2-3 TRBV10-3 - TRBD2 CAISTSGGRSTDTQYF TGTGCCATCAGTACCAGCGGGGGGCGTAGCACAGATACGCAGTATTTT
TRBJ2-7 TRBV29-1 few - CSVRTRQETRTYEQYF TGCAGCGTTCGAACTCGACAAGAAACCCGAACCTACGAGCAGTACTTC
TRBJ2-5 TRBV4-1 - TRBD2 CASSQDGLAGGRETQYF TGCGCCAGCAGCCAAGATGGGCTAGCGGGGGGGCGGGAGACCCAGTACTTC
TRBJ1-5 TRBV12-3/TRBV12-4 - TRBD1 CASTIDRDQPQHF TGTGCCAGCACAATCGACAGGGATCAGCCCCAGCATTTT
TRBJ2-3 TRBV7-2 few TRBD2 CASSPSPASGRRSTDTQYF TGTGCCAGCAGCCCTAGTCCGGCTAGCGGGAGGCGCAGCACAGATACGCAGTATTTT
TRBJ2-7 TRBV6-5 - - CASSSQGLYEQYF TGTGCCAGCAGTTCTCAGGGGTTATACGAGCAGTACTTC
TRBJ1-2 TRBV14 - TRBD1 CASSQEGTEGGYTF TGTGCCAGCAGCCAAGAAGGGACAGAAGGGGGCTACACCTTC
TRBJ2-6 TRBV5-1 - - CASSFGGGDGANVLTF TGCGCCAGCAGCTTTGGGGGGGGCGACGGGGCCAACGTCCTGACTTTC
TRBJ2-2 TRBV11-2 - - CASSYRYTGELFF TGTGCCAGCAGCTATAGATACACCGGGGAGCTGTTTTTT
TRBJ1-4 TRBV28 - TRBD1 CASSGTGSNTNEKLFF TGTGCCAGCAGTGGGACAGGGTCTAATACTAATGAAAAACTGTTTTTT
TRBJ2-2 TRBV9 few - CASSVSPLGEGELFF TGTGCCAGCAGCGTATCGCCACTAGGGGAAGGGGAGCTGTTTTTT
TRBJ2-5 TRBV13 - TRBD1 CASSKGQGASVGETQYF TGTGCCAGCAGCAAGGGACAGGGGGCTTCGGTGGGAGAGACCCAGTACTTC
TRBJ2-6 TRBV5-5 few - CASSLEVGSGANVLTF TGTGCCAGCAGCTTGGAGGTAGGGTCTGGGGCCAACGTCCTGACTTTC
TRBJ2-7 TRBV15 - TRBD2 CATSRVGGSAPEQYF TGTGCCACCAGCAGAGTAGGCGGGAGTGCCCCCGAGCAGTACTTC
TRBJ2-7 TRBV10-3 - TRBD2 CAISESGGRDSTYELYF TGTGCCATCAGTGAGTCGGGAGGGAGAGACAGTACCTACGAGCTGTACTTC
TRBJ1-6 TRBV6-5 many - CASSPDPTPNSPLHF TGTGCCAGTTCTCCGGATCCCACTCCCAATTCACCCCTCCACTTT
TRBJ1-1 TRBV9 once - CASSVLLNTEAFF TGTGCCAGCAGCGTCCTTTTGAACACTGAAGCTTTCTTT
TRBJ2-5 TRBV5-5 few - CASSSTGQPQETQYF TGTGCCAGCAGCTCCACAGGACAGCCACAAGAGACCCAGTACTTC
TRBJ1-2 TRBV6-6 few - CASSTSVSSYGYTF TGTGCCAGCAGCACCTCGGTATCAAGCTATGGCTACACCTTC
TRBJ2-1 TRBV10-3 - TRBD1 CAITTGQGSYNEQFF TGTGCCATCACCACCGGACAGGGGTCCTACAATGAGCAGTTCTTC
TRBJ2-4 TRBV5-4 once TRBD2 CASSLRTSGIQYF TGTGCCAGCAGCTTGAGGACTAGCGGCATTCAGTACTTC
TRBJ1-2 TRBV20-1 - TRBD1 CSADPGGGYGYTF TGCAGTGCAGACCCAGGGGGCGGCTATGGCTACACCTTC
TRBJ1-5 TRBV7-2 once - CASSLGGQPRHF TGTGCCAGCAGCTTGGGTGGTCAGCCCCGGCATTTT
TRBJ1-2 TRBV28 once - CASSETVYGYTF TGTGCCAGCAGTGAGACAGTCTATGGCTACACCTTC
TRBJ2-4 TRBV11-2 - TRBD2 CASSRGLAGGPDKNIQYF TGTGCCAGCAGCCGCGGACTAGCGGGAGGGCCCGATAAAAACATTCAGTACTTC
TRBJ2-1 TRBV19 - TRBD2 CASSIYHHSGSNNEQFF TGTGCCAGTAGTATATACCATCATAGCGGGAGTAACAATGAGCAGTTCTTC
TRBJ2-4 TRBV20-1 - TRBD2 CSARVSGGVAKNIQYF TGCAGTGCTAGGGTCAGCGGGGGGGTAGCCAAAAACATTCAGTACTTC
TRBJ1-4 TRBV7-9 - - CASSLAGRLQGEKLFF TGTGCCAGCAGCTTAGCGGGTCGGCTACAAGGGGAAAAACTGTTTTTT
TRBJ2-1 TRBV7-8 many TRBD2 CASSLVLGGNNEQFF TGTGCCAGCAGCTTAGTCTTGGGGGGGAACAATGAGCAGTTCTTC
TRBJ2-3 TRBV13 - - CASSFNDTQYF TGTGCCAGCAGCTTCAACGATACGCAGTATTTT